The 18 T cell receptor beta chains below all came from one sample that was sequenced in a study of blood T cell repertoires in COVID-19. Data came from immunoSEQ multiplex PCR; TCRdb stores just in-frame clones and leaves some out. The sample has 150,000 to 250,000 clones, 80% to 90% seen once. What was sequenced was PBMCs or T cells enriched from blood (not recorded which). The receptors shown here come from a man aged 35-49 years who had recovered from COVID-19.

The CDR3 DNA reads TGTGCCGTAGCGGGGAGGAGAACAGATACGCAGTATTTT. This encodes CAVAGRRTDTQYF. V usage is TRBV19 and J usage is TRBJ2-3; TRBD2 aligns across 8 bases. The CDR3 runs to 13 residues. Germline V gene sequence: CDR1 LNHDA, CDR2 SQIVND (reference sequence). V trimming: 11 bases; J trimming: 3 bases; junction bases outside the gene matches: 7.

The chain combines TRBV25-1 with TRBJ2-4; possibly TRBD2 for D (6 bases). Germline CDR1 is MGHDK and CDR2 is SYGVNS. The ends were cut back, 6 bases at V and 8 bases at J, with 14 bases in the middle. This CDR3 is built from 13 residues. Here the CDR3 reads CASSQSGLDIQYF. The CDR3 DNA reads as TGTGCCAGCAGCCAATCGGGACTGGACATTCAGTACTTC. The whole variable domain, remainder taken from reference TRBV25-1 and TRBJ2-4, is EADIYQTPRYLVIGTGKKITLECSQTMGHDKMYWYQQDPGMELHLIHYSYGVNSTEKGDLSSESTVSRIRTEHFPLTLESARPSHTSQYLCASSQSGLDIQYFGAGTRLSVL.

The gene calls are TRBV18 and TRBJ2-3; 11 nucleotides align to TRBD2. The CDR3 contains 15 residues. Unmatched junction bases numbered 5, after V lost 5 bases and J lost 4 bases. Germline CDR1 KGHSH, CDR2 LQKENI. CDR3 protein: CASSNLAGGPDTQYF. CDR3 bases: TGTGCCAGCTCAAATTTAGCGGGAGGGCCAGATACGCAGTATTTT.

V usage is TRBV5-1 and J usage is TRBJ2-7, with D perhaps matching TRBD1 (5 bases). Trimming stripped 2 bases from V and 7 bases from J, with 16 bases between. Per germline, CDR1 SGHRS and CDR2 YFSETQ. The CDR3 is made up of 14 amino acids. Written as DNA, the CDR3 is TGCGCCAGCAGCTTTATGACAGAGCCTGGGGAGCAGTACTTC. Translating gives CASSFMTEPGEQYF.

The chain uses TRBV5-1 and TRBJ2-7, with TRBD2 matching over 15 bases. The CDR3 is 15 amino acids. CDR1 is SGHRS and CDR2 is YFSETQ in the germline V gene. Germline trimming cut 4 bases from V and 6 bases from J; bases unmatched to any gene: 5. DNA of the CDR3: TGCGCCAGCAGCGCCTGGGGACTAGCGGGAGGCGAGCAGTACGTC. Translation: CASSAWGLAGGEQYV.

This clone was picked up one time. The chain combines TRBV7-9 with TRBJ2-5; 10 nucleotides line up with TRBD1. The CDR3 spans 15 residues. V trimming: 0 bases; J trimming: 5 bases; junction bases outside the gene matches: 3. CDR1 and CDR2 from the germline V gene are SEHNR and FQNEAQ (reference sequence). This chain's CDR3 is CASSLATGGWETQYF. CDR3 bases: TGTGCCAGCAGCTTAGCGACAGGGGGCTGGGAGACCCAGTACTTC.

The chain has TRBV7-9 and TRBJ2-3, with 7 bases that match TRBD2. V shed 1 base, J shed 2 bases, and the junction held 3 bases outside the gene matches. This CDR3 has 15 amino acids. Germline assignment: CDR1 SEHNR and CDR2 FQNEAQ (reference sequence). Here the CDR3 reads CASSLVAGVTDTQYF. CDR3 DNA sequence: TGTGCCAGCAGCTTAGTGGCGGGAGTCACAGATACGCAGTATTTT.

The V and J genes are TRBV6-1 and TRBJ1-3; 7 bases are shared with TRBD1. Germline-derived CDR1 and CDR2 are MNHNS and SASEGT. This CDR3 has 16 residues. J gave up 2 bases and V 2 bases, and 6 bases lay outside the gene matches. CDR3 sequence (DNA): TGTGCCAGCAGTGAACCCAGGGGGTATGCTGGAAACACCATATATTTT. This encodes CASSEPRGYAGNTIYF.

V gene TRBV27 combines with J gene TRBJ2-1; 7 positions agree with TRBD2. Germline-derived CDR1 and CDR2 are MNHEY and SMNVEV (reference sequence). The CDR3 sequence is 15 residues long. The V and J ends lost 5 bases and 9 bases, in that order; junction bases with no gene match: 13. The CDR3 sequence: CASSLLPRGESEQFF. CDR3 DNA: TGTGCCAGCAGTCTCCTCCCCCGGGGGGAGAGTGAGCAGTTCTTC.

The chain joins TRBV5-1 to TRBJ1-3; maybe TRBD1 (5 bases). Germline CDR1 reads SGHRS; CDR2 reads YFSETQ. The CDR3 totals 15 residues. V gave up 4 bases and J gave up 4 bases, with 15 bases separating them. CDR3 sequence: CASSPYQGSGNTIYF. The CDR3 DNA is TGCGCCAGCAGCCCATATCAGGGCTCAGGAAACACCATATATTTT.

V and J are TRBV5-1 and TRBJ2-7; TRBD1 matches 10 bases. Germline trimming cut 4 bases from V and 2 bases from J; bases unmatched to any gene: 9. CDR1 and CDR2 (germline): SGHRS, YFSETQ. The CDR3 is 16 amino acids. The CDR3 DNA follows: TGCGCCAGCAGCACCCGGGACAGGGGATACCCCTACGAGCAGTACTTC. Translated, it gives CASSTRDRGYPYEQYF.

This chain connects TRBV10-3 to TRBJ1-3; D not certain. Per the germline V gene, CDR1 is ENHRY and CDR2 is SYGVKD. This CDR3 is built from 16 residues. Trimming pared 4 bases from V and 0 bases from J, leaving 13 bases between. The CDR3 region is CAISGAGSFSGNTIYF. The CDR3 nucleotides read TGTGCCATCAGTGGAGCGGGATCTTTCTCTGGAAACACCATATATTTT.

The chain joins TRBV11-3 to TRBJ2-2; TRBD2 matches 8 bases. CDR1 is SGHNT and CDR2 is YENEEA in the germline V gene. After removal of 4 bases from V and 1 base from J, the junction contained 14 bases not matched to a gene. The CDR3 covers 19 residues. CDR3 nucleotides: TGTGCCAGCAGCTCGGTGGTAAGCGGGAGCGTGAGGAACACCGGGGAGCTGTTTTTT. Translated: CASSSVVSGSVRNTGELFF.

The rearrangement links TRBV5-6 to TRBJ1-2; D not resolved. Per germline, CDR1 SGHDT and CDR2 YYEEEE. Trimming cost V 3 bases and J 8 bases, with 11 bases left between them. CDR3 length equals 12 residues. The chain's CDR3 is CASSSSPLGYTF. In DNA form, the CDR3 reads TGTGCCAGCAGCTCGTCTCCCCTGGGCTACACCTTC.

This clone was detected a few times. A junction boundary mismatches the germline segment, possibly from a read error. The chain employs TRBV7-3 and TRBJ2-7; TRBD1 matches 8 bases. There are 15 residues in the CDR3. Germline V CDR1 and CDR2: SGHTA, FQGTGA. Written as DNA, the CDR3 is TGTGCCAGCAGCTTTGCGGGACAGGAGACCCATTTTGGTAACTTC. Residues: CASSFAGQETHFGNF.

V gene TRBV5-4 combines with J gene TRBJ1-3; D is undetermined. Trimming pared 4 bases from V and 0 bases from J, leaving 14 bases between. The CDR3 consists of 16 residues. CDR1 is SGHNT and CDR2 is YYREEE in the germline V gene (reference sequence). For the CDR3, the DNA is TGTGCCAGCAGCCCCTCCGGGAGGCTCTCTGGAAACACCATATATTTT. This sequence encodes CASSPSGRLSGNTIYF.

CDR3 in DNA: TGTGCCAGCAGTCCTGGTAGCTACAATGAGCAGTTCTTC. Protein sequence: CASSPGSYNEQFF. This chain links TRBV7-2 with TRBJ2-1; the D is unclear. From germline, CDR1 is SGHTA and CDR2 FQGNSA. This CDR3 has 13 residues. V lost 6 bases, J lost 3 bases, and 9 bases lay in between.

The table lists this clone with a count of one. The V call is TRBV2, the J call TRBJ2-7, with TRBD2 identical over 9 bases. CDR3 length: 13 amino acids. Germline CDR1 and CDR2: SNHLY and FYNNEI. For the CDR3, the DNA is TGTGACAGCCGTAGTAGCGGGAGCGACGAGCAGTACGTC. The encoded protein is CDSRSSGSDEQYV.